The next 6 T cell receptor beta chains were all read from a single sample in a study of molecular identifiers for immune sequencing clone quantification. TCRdb re-called the PCR reads with MiXCR, one entry per CDR3 protein. Counted here are 45,000 to 55,000 distinct CDR3 sequences, roughly a third occurring once; the ten biggest clones make up 3.5% to 4.5%. The material sequenced was naive CD8+ T cells from blood, with Jurkat cell RNA spiked in. Noted subset: FACS-sorted CD8+CD4-CCR7+CD45RA+ naive T cells. The receptors stem from a human donor in good health. Some libraries in this study had Jurkat cell RNA spiked in.

This clonotype has at least ten counts. The V gene is TRBV7-6, the J gene TRBJ2-3, with 7 bases fitting TRBD2. CDR3 size: 17 residues. With V trimmed by 6 bases and J by 1 base, 13 bases remained unmatched. Looked up from germline, CDR1 is SGHVS and CDR2 is FNYEAQ. The CDR3 is CASSIPLAGVGTDTQYF. The CDR3 region has the DNA TGTGCCAGCAGTATACCTCTTGCGGGAGTCGGCACAGATACGCAGTATTTT.

The chain carries TRBV7-8 and TRBJ1-5; 12 bases line up with TRBD1. Germline CDR1 is SGHVS and CDR2 is FQNEAQ. CDR3 length equals 16 residues. Trimming at V came to 1 base and at J to 5 bases, leaving 3 bases not matched to a gene. CDR3 DNA: TGTGCCAGCAGCTTAGGAGGGACAGGGGGCTATCAGCCCCAGCATTTT. Its translation is CASSLGGTGGYQPQHF.

This clonotype was seen at least ten times. The rearrangement uses TRBV4-3 and TRBJ2-7; 10 nucleotides align to TRBD1. The length of the CDR3 is 14 residues. V shed 1 base and J 6 bases; nucleotides not matched to a gene: 3. CDR1 is LGHNA, CDR2 YSLEER, per germline. In DNA, the CDR3 is TGCGCCAGCAGCCAAGTTGGGGACAGGGGCGAGCAGTACTTC. It yields the protein CASSQVGDRGEQYF.

As regards this clonotype: A read error may explain this, as a much larger clone is one base away. The rearrangement links TRBV7-2 to TRBJ2-7, with D possibly TRBD1 on 5 matching bases. CDR3 length: 14 residues. The germline V gene encodes CDR1 SGHTA and CDR2 FQGNSA. The CDR3 protein is CASSFQDTYYEQCF. The CDR3 DNA sequence: TGTGCCAGCAGCTTCCAGGACACCTACTACGAGCAGTGCTTC. Together with reference TRBV7-2 and TRBJ2-7, the CDR3 gives the full variable domain: GAGVSQSPSNKVTEKGKDVELRCDPISGHTALYWYRQSLGQGLEFLIYFQGNSAPDKSGLPSDRFSAERTGGSVSTLTIQRTQQEDSAVYLCASSFQDTYYEQCFGPGTRLTVT.

This clonotype was seen ten or more times. The gene calls are TRBV2 and TRBJ2-5, with D perhaps TRBD2 (6 bases). The CDR3 is made up of 15 amino acids. The V and J ends lost 3 bases and 6 bases respectively, with 17 bases between them. CDR1 and CDR2 (germline): SNHLY, FYNNEI. The chain's CDR3 is CASSDFHSGVQTQYF. The CDR3 DNA is TGTGCCAGCAGTGATTTTCATAGCGGAGTTCAGACCCAGTACTTC.

The chain links TRBV9 to TRBJ2-7, with D perhaps assigned TRBD1 or TRBD2 (5 bases each). Germline V lookup: CDR1 SGDLS, CDR2 YYNGEE. Trimming stripped 3 bases from V and 6 bases from J, with 13 bases between. The CDR3 length is 13 residues. CDR3 sequence reads: CASSEGTASEQYF. The CDR3 region has the DNA TGTGCCAGCAGCGAAGGGACCGCCAGCGAGCAGTACTTC.